This T cell receptor beta chain emerged from a study of early T cells in non-severe SARS-CoV-2 infection. In the study overall: Sequencing input comprised bulk RNA from unsorted whole blood; chain pairing was not available. The study, taken as a whole, reports: The VDJdb matching leaned toward anti-spike CD8 responses and overlooked private and CD4 specificities.

Attachment of unique molecular identifiers was made to individual cDNA molecules. TCRdb ran MiXCR on the 5' RACE reads and lists one entry per CDR3 protein. Counted here are around 100,000 distinct CDR3 sequences, roughly 15% occurring once; the ten biggest clones make up around 1.3%. There are 13 residues in the CDR3. V lost 3 bases and J lost 4, with 7 bases in between. Germline CDR1 reads SGHTA; CDR2 reads FQGNSA. This clonotype was counted a few times. Its antigen remains unidentified. This sequence was found in an adult who was a healthcare worker with PCR-confirmed SARS-CoV-2 infection or an uninfected control (not recorded which). V usage is TRBV7-2 and J usage is TRBJ2-1; D call uncertain. Sequenced: whole blood. The CDR3 bases are TGTGCCAGCAGCTTTGACAAGTACAATGAGCAGTTCTTC. Protein: CASSFDKYNEQFF.